The sequence of this TCR beta chain was determined in a study of blood T cell repertoires in COVID-19. Overall study: The origin of the acute and convalescent COVID-19 samples was the United States, Italy and Spain. T cells, B-cell-depleted T cells, or PBMCs supplied cDNA or gDNA.

Looked up from germline, CDR1 is SEHNR and CDR2 is FQNEAQ (reference sequence). The CDR3 has 15 residues. V gave up 5 bases and J gave up 2 bases, with 12 bases separating them. Per the study methods: Amplified reference gene primers provided the basis for estimating nucleated cell counts. Some clones are missing from TCRdb's copy, which holds only in-frame ones; the method was immunoSEQ multiplex PCR. V and J calls and clone size follow that table, whereas D and trimming were derived from the DNA. Here the sample spans about 400,000 clones, roughly nine tenths being singletons. The gene calls are TRBV7-9 and TRBJ1-4; D perhaps matches TRBD1 (5 bases). This sequence was found in a middle-aged man with acute or convalescent COVID-19. The sequenced sample consisted of peripheral blood. The CDR3 spells CASSPGGGTNEKLFF. In DNA form, the CDR3 reads TGTGCCAGCAGCCCCGGGGGGGGGACTAATGAAAAACTGTTTTTT.